This is a list of T cell receptor beta chains from one sample in a study of blood T cell repertoires in COVID-19. The data were produced by immunoSEQ multiplex PCR, yet TCRdb's version contains in-frame clones alone and is incomplete. This table holds a few hundred thousand clones, around 90% found once. The sequenced sample consisted of peripheral blood. The receptors stem from a woman in her sixties or seventies with COVID-19, enrolled during active disease. The CDR3 runs from the conserved cysteine through the conserved F or W. The D gene is left open where the match is weak. A row's size may be missing; if present it is once, few, many or a size class.

J	size	V	D	CDR3	DNA
TRBJ2-1	-	TRBV4-2	TRBD1	CASSQDSGGHNEQFF	TGTGCCAGCAGCCAAGATTCAGGGGGCCACAATGAGCAGTTCTTC
TRBJ1-1	-	TRBV5-8	TRBD1	CARIDRGANTEAFF	TGTGCCAGAATCGACAGGGGGGCGAACACTGAAGCTTTCTTT
TRBJ1-1	-	TRBV5-1	-	CASSTGQLRSEAFF	TGCGCCAGCAGCACCGGACAGCTTAGATCTGAAGCTTTCTTT
TRBJ1-2	-	TRBV19	TRBD1	CASSIGGQGRNYGYTF	TGTGCCAGTAGTATAGGGGGACAGGGGAGAAACTATGGCTACACCTTC
TRBJ2-7	-	TRBV7-9	TRBD1	CASSFDLTGGYEQYF	TGTGCCAGCAGCTTTGATCTGACAGGGGGCTACGAGCAGTACTTC
TRBJ2-7	-	TRBV7-9	-	CASSDSNSYEQYF	TGTGCCAGCAGTGACTCAAACTCCTACGAGCAGTACTTC
TRBJ2-2	-	TRBV10-2	TRBD1	CASSGQGKAGELFF	TGCGCCAGCAGTGGACAGGGGAAGGCCGGGGAGCTGTTTTTT
TRBJ1-2	-	TRBV5-1	TRBD1	CASSSRDRGRNGYTF	TGCGCCAGCAGCTCCCGGGACAGGGGAAGGAATGGCTACACCTTC
TRBJ1-3	few	TRBV11-1	TRBD1	CASSLYRQGPGNTIYF	TGTGCCAGCAGCTTATATCGACAGGGGCCTGGAAACACCATATATTTT
TRBJ1-2	-	TRBV6-5	-	CASSYSLAGGSYGYTF	TGTGCCAGCAGTTACTCTTTAGCTGGGGGCTCGTATGGCTACACCTTC
TRBJ1-2	-	TRBV9	-	CASSVAGYGYTF	TGTGCCAGCAGCGTAGCGGGATATGGCTACACCTTC
TRBJ1-3	once	TRBV9	-	CASSVGPAGDTDTIYF	TGTGCCAGCAGCGTAGGACCGGCGGGGGATACCGACACCATATATTTT
TRBJ1-6	-	TRBV4-2	-	CASSQEVTGGASPLHF	TGTGCCAGCAGCCAAGAGGTGACGGGGGGAGCTTCACCCCTCCACTTT
TRBJ2-1	-	TRBV24-1	TRBD1	CATSDGTGGMQFF	TGTGCCACCAGTGATGGGACAGGGGGTATGCAGTTCTTC
TRBJ1-5	-	TRBV4-3	TRBD1	CASSHGTGGNQPQHF	TGCGCCAGCAGCCACGGGACAGGGGGGAATCAGCCCCAGCATTTT
TRBJ1-1	once	TRBV29-1	-	CSVEVGAEAFF	TGCAGCGTTGAAGTAGGAGCTGAAGCTTTCTTT
TRBJ1-1	-	TRBV15	-	CATSREWGANTEAFF	TGTGCCACCAGCAGAGAATGGGGCGCGAACACTGAAGCTTTCTTT
TRBJ2-2	-	TRBV4-3	-	CASSQIAPRNTGELFF	TGCGCCAGCAGCCAAATAGCCCCCCGGAACACCGGGGAGCTGTTTTTT
TRBJ1-1	-	TRBV30	-	CASSRTEAFF	TGTGCCTCGTCTCGGACTGAAGCTTTCTTT
TRBJ2-3	-	TRBV5-1	TRBD2	CASSLGSSGGADTQYF	TGCGCCAGCAGCTTGGGAAGTAGCGGGGGGGCGGATACGCAGTATTTT
TRBJ2-1	-	TRBV6-2/TRBV6-3	-	CASSFTALRGNEQFF	TGTGCCAGCAGTTTCACGGCCCTTCGGGGCAATGAGCAGTTCTTC
TRBJ1-5	-	TRBV18	-	CASSPRVNQPQHF	TGTGCCAGCTCACCACGCGTCAATCAGCCCCAGCATTTT
TRBJ1-1	-	TRBV15	-	CATSRGGALDTEAFF	TGTGCCACCAGCAGGGGGGGGGCGCTGGACACTGAAGCTTTCTTT
TRBJ2-2	-	TRBV12-5	-	CASARAGLNTGELFF	TGTGCTAGTGCTCGGGCAGGACTAAACACCGGGGAGCTGTTTTTT
TRBJ1-4	-	TRBV4-1	-	CASSQAGATNEKLFF	TGCGCCAGCAGCCAAGCAGGGGCAACTAATGAAAAACTGTTTTTT
TRBJ1-5	few	TRBV5-1	-	CASSPGMGQPQHF	TGCGCCAGCAGCCCTGGAATGGGCCAGCCCCAGCATTTT
TRBJ2-4	-	TRBV6-5	-	CASSSPGVNIQYF	TGTGCCAGCAGTTCCCCGGGGGTAAACATTCAGTACTTC
TRBJ1-2	-	TRBV2	-	CASRGDNNYGYTF	TGTGCCAGCAGGGGGGACAATAACTATGGCTACACCTTC
TRBJ1-2	few	TRBV25-1	TRBD1	CASSDSGQIYGYTF	TGTGCCAGCAGTGATTCGGGACAGATCTATGGCTACACCTTC
TRBJ2-2	once	TRBV19	-	CASREGPRVANTGELFF	TGTGCCAGTAGGGAGGGGCCCCGGGTAGCCAACACCGGGGAGCTGTTTTTT
TRBJ2-1	-	TRBV6-2/TRBV6-3	TRBD1	CASSTTGPAGEQFF	TGTGCCAGCAGTACGACAGGGCCTGCAGGTGAGCAGTTCTTC
TRBJ2-7	-	TRBV10-3	TRBD1	CAISEGDRGYF	TGTGCCATCAGTGAGGGGGACAGGGGTTACTTC
TRBJ1-4	-	TRBV15	-	CATSREWSNEKLFF	TGTGCCACCAGCAGAGAATGGAGTAATGAAAAACTGTTTTTT
TRBJ1-1	-	TRBV6-2/TRBV6-3	TRBD1	CASSYSKDRGYSPMNTEAFF	TGTGCCAGCAGTTACTCGAAAGACAGGGGGTACTCGCCCATGAACACTGAAGCTTTCTTT
TRBJ1-2	-	TRBV9	-	CASSGGQRDYGYTF	TGTGCCAGCAGCGGAGGACAGAGGGACTATGGCTACACCTTC
TRBJ1-4	-	TRBV19	TRBD1	CASSTDREVQKLFF	TGTGCCAGTAGTACAGACAGGGAGGTTCAAAAACTGTTTTTT
TRBJ2-5	-	TRBV18	-	CASSRYGQGRETQYF	TGTGCCAGCTCACGGTACGGGCAGGGAAGAGAGACCCAGTACTTC
TRBJ1-4	-	TRBV20-1	-	CSASPSGHNEKLFF	TGCAGTGCTAGTCCCTCAGGACATAATGAAAAACTGTTTTTT
TRBJ2-2	-	TRBV19	-	CASSIGNTGELFF	TGTGCCAGTAGTATTGGCAACACCGGGGAGCTGTTTTTT
TRBJ1-1	-	TRBV3-1/TRBV3-2	-	CASSLTDTVTEAFF	TGTGCCAGCAGCTTAACGGACACAGTCACTGAAGCTTTCTTT
TRBJ1-6	once	TRBV30	TRBD1	CAWSVSLGGESPLHF	TGTGCCTGGAGTGTTTCGTTAGGGGGCGAATCACCCCTCCACTTT